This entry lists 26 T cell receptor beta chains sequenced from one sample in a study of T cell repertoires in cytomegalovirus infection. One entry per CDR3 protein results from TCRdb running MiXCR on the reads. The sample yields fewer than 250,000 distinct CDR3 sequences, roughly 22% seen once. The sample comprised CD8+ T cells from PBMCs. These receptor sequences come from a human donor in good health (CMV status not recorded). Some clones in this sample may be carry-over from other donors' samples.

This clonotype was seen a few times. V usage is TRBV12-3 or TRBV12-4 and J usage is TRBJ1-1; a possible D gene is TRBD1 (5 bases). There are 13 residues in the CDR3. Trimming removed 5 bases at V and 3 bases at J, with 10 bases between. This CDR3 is CASSLQVHTEAFF. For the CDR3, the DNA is TGTGCCAGCAGTCTACAGGTTCACACTGAAGCTTTCTTT.

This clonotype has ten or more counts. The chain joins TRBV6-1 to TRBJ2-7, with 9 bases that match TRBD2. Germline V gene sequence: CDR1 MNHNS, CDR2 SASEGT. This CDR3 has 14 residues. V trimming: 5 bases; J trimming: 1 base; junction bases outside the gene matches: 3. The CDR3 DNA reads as TGTGCCAGCAGTATTAGCGGGGGATCCTACGAGCAGTACTTC. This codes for CASSISGGSYEQYF.

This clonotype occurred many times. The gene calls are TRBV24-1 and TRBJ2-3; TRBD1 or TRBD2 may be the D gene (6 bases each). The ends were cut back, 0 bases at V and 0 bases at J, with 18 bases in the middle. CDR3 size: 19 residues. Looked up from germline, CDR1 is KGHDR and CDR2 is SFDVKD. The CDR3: CATSDLQIEGGRSTDTQYF. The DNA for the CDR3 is TGTGCCACCAGTGATTTGCAAATCGAGGGGGGCCGCAGCACAGATACGCAGTATTTT.

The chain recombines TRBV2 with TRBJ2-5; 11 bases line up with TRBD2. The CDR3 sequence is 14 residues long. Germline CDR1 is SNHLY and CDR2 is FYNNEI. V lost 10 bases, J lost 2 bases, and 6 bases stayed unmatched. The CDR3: CATTGLAEQETQYF. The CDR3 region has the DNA TGTGCCACCACGGGACTAGCGGAACAAGAGACCCAGTACTTC.

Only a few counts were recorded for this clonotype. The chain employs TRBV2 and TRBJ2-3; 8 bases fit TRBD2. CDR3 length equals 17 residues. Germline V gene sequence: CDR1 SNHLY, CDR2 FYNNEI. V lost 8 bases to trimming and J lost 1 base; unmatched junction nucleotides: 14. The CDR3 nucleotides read TGTGCCAGCTATCCGTCAGCGGGGGTGTCAGGCACAGATACGCAGTATTTT. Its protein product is CASYPSAGVSGTDTQYF.

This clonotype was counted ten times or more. In DNA form, the CDR3 reads TGTGCCGCTACAGGGGGCAAAGACACCGGGGAGCTGTTTTTT. It specifies CAATGGKDTGELFF. The rearrangement joins TRBV2 to TRBJ2-2, with TRBD1 matching over 9 bases. The CDR3 consists of 14 residues. Per germline, CDR1 SNHLY and CDR2 FYNNEI. V shed 11 bases, J shed 3 bases, and the junction held 7 bases outside the gene matches. The variable domain in full, completed from reference TRBV2 and TRBJ2-2, reads EPEVTQTPSHQVTQMGQEVILRCVPISNHLYFYWYRQILGQKVEFLVSFYNNEISEKSEIFDDQFSVERPDGSNFTLKIRSTKLEDSAMYFCAATGGKDTGELFFGEGSRLTVL.

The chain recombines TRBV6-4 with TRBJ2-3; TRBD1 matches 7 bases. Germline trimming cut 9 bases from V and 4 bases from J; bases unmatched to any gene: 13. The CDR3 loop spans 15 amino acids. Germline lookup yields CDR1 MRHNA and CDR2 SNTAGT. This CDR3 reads CASKRGGEGADTQYF. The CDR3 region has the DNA TGTGCCAGTAAAAGAGGGGGCGAGGGGGCAGATACGCAGTATTTT.

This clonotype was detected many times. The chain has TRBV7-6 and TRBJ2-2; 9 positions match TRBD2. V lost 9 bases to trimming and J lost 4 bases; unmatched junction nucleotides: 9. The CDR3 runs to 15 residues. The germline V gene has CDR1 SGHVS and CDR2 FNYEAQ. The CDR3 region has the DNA TGTGCCAGACCTAAAGCGGGGGGCCCCACCGGGGAGCTGTTTTTT. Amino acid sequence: CARPKAGGPTGELFF. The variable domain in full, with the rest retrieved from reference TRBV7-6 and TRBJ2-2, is GAGVSQSPRYKVTKRGQDVALRCDPISGHVSLYWYRQALGQGPEFLTYFNYEAQQDKSGLPNDRFSAERPEGSISTLTIQRTEQRDSAMYRCARPKAGGPTGELFFGEGSRLTVL.

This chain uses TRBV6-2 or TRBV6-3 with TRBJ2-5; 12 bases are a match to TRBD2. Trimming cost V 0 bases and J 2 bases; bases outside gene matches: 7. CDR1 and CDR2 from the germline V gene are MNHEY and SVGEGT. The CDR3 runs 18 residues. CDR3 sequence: CASSYSSVGLAGQETQYF. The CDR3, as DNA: TGTGCCAGCAGTTACTCGAGTGTCGGACTAGCGGGACAAGAGACCCAGTACTTC.

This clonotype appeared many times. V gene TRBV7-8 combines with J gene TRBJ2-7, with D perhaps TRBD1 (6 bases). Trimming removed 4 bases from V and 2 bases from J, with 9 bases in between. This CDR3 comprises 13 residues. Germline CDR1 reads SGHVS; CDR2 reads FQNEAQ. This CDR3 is CASSYRTAYEQYF. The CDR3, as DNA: TGTGCCAGCAGCTACCGGACAGCCTACGAGCAGTACTTC.

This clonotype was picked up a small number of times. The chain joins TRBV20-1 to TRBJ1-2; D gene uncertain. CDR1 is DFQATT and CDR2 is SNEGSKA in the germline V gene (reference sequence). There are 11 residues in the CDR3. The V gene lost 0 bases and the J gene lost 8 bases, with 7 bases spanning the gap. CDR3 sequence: CSARDSYGYTF. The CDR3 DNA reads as TGCAGTGCTAGAGACAGTTACGGCTACACCTTC.

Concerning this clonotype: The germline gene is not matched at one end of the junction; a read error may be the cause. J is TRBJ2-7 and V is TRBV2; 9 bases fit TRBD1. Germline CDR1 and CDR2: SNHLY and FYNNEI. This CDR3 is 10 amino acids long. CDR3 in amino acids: CASRGGQGLF. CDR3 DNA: TGTGCCAGCAGGGGGGGACAGGGTCTATTC.

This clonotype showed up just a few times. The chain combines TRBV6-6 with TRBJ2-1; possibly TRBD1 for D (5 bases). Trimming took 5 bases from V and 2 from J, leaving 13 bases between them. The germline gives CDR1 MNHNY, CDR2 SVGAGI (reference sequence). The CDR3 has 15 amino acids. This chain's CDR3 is CASSPNRNPYNEQFF. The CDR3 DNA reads TGTGCCAGCAGTCCTAACAGGAACCCCTACAATGAGCAGTTCTTC.

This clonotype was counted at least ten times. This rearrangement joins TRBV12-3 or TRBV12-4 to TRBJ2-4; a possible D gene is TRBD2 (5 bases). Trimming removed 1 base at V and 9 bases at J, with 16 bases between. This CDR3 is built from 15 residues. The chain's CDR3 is CASSLEGSGRSIQYF. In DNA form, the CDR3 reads TGTGCCAGCAGTTTAGAAGGCAGCGGCAGGAGCATTCAGTACTTC.

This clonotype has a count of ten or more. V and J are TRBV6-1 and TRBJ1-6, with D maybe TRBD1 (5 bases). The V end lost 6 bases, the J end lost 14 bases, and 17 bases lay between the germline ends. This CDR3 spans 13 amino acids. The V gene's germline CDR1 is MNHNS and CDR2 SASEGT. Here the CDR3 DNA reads TGTGCCAGCAGCAATTGGGACCGAACAGCCCTCCACTTT. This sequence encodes CASSNWDRTALHF.

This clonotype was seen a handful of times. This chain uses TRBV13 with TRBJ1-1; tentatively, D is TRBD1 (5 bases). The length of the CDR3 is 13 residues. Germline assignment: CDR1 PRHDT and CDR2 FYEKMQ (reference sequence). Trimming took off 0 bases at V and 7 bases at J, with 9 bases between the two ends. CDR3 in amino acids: CASSLGNRGEAFF. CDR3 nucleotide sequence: TGTGCCAGCAGCTTAGGAAATAGGGGTGAAGCTTTCTTT.

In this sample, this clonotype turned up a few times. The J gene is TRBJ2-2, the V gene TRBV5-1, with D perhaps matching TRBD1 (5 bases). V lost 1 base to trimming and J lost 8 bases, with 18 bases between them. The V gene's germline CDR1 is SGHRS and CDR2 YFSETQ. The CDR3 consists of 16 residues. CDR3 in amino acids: CASSLYVVGRTGELFF. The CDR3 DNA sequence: TGCGCCAGCAGCTTGTATGTGGTGGGGCGAACTGGGGAGCTGTTTTTT. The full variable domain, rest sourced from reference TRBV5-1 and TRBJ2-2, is KAGVTQTPRYLIKTRGQQVTLSCSPISGHRSVSWYQQTPGQGLQFLFEYFSETQRNKGNFPGRFSGRQFSNSRSEMNVSTLELGDSALYLCASSLYVVGRTGELFFGEGSRLTVL.

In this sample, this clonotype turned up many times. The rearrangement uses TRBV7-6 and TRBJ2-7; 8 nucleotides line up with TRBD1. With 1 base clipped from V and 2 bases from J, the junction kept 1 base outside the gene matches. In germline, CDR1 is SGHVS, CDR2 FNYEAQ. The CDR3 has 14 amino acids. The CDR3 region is CASSLGTGPYEQYF. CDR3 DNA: TGTGCCAGCAGCTTAGGGACAGGGCCCTACGAGCAGTACTTC.

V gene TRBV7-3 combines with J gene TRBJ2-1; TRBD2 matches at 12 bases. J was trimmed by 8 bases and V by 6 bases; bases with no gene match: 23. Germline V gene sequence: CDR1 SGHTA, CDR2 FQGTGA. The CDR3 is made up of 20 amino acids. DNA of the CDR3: TGTGCCAGCAGTTCTAACCTCAGCCTAGCGGGGGGGCCTTTGTACGATGAGCAGTTCTTC. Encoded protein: CASSSNLSLAGGPLYDEQFF.

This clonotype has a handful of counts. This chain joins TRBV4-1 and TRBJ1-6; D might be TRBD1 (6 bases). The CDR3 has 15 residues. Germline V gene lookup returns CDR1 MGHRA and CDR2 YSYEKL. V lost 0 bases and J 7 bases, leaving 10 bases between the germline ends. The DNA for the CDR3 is TGCGCCAGCAGCCAAGAGTCACAGGGAAATTCACCCCTCCACTTT. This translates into CASSQESQGNSPLHF.

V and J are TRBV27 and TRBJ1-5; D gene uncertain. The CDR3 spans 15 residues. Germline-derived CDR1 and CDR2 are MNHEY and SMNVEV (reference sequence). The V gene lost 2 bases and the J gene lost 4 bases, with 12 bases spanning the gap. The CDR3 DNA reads TGTGCCAGCAGTTTACGGGCAGAGCGAAATCAGCCCCAGCATTTT. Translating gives CASSLRAERNQPQHF.

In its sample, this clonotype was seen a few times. The CDR3 here is CSASLPGANVLTF. Written as DNA, the CDR3 is TGCAGTGCTAGCCTCCCTGGGGCCAACGTCCTGACTTTC. This sequence joins TRBV20-1 and TRBJ2-6; D remains unclear. Per germline, CDR1 DFQATT and CDR2 SNEGSKA (reference sequence). The CDR3 loop spans 13 amino acids. With 3 bases removed from V and 2 bases from J, the gap between germline ends came to 5 bases.

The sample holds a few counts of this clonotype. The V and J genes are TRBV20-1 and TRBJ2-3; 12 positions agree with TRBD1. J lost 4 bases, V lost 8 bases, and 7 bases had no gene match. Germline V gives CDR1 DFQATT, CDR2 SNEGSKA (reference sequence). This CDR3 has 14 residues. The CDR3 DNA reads TGCAGTCTAAGGAGGGACAGGGGGCCAGATACGCAGTATTTT. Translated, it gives CSLRRDRGPDTQYF.

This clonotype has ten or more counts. The CDR3 DNA follows: TGCAGTGCTCCACAGGCGGGGGTGAACAATGAGCAGTTCTTC. Amino acids: CSAPQAGVNNEQFF. V gene TRBV20-1 combines with J gene TRBJ2-1; 7 nucleotides align to TRBD2. Per germline, CDR1 DFQATT and CDR2 SNEGSKA (reference sequence). V trimming: 5 bases; J trimming: 5 bases; junction bases outside the gene matches: 9. The CDR3 has 14 amino acids.

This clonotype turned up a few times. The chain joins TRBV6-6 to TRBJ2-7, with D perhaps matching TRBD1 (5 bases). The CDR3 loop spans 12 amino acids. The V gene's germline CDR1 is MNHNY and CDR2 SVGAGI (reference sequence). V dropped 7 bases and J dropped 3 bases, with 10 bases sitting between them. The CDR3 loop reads CASTTDSYEQYF. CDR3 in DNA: TGTGCCAGCACCACAGACAGCTACGAGCAGTACTTC.

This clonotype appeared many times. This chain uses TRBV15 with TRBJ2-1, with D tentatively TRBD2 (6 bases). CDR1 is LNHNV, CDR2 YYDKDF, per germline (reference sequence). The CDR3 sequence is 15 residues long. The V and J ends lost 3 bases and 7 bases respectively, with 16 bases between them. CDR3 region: CATSSLSGIFNEQFF. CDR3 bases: TGTGCCACCAGCAGCCTTAGCGGTATATTTAATGAGCAGTTCTTC.